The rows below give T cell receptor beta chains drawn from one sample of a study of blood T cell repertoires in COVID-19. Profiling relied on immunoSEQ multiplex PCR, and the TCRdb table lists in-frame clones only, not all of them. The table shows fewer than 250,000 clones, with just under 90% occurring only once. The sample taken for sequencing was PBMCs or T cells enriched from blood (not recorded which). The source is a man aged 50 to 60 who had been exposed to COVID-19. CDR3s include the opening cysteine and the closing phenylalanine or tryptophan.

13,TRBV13,CASSLNRNYGYTF
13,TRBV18,CASSPDRGNTIYF
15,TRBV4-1,CASSPGGGAYNEQFF
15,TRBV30,CAWRGGRFSTDTQYF
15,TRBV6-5,CASSRGQGVSNEQFF
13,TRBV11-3,CASSPGTGWRAFF
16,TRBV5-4,CASSLDPGTVQGTQYF
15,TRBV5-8,CASSFTREGVEKLFF
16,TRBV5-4,CASSFGGGGGRQPQHF
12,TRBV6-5,CASSSDRARLYF
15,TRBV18,CASSPNQASTDTQYF
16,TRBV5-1,CASSLLSGSTYNEQFF
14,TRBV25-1,CASSPTRTYNEQFF
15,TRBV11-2,CASSFAELVNTEAFF
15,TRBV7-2,CASSTREELNSPLHF
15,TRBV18,CASSPEFRGPYGYTF
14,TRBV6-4,CASSSGTGVPLRFF
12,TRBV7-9,CASSLDPSAGFF
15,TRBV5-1,CASSLLQGGANVLTF
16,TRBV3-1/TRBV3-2,CASSQGGTGLNYGYTF
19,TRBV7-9,CASSTTTVGGVLYQETQYF
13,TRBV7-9,CASSLETGFSYTF
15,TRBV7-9,CASSGRGTGLYGYTF
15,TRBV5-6,CASSSIPIRGTEAFF
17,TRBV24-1,CATSDPSTRGQIDEQFF
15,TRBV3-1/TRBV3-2,CASSQDLGAYGEQYF
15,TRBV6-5,CASRPPTEGNQPQHF
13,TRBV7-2,CASSPNRGETQYF
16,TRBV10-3,CAISESNGASRAEQYF
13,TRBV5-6,CASSLDGGQPQHF
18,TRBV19,CASSTAMGGQGPDGELFF
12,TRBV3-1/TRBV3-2,CASSQVQEEQYF
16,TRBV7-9,CASSLAGTGGLGEQYF
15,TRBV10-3,CAIRMDNLYNSPLHF
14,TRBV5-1,CASSLGYGGETQYF
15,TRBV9,CASSLRTGVGNTIYF
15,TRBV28,CASTPGGDWGEKLFF
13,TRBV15,CATSVAIYNEQFF
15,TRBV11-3,CASSSRTSGGNEQFF
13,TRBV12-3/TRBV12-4,CASSFEANTEAFF
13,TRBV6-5,CAPRVDSNQPQHF
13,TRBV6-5,CASTVEKRSPLHF
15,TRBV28,CASSPAGRLHQPQHF
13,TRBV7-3,CASSLIVQSEAFF
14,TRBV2,CASNTGLSYNEQFF
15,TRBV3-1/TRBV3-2,CASSHVGQVLYEQYF
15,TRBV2,CASSPTGTGNNEQFF
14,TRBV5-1,CASSLDGRVSEQYF
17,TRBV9,CASSVPGLAGGEETQYF
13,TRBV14,CASSQVVNTEAFF
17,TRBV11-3,CASSLDGRGFAGNTIYF
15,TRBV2,CASSVLFGSDYGYTF
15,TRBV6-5,CASSYGELAADTQYF
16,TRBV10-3,CAISESYRGSYNEQFF
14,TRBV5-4,CASSLGGGSYGYTF